Listed below are T cell receptor beta chains from one sample, sequenced in a study of cytomegalovirus exposure and HLA in healthy donors. The data were produced by immunoSEQ multiplex PCR, yet TCRdb's version contains in-frame clones alone and is incomplete. The sample gives approximately 170,000 clones, almost 80% of which show up once; roughly 10% is in the top ten. The material sequenced was PBMCs. The receptor source for this set is a man aged 18 to 30 in good health and CMV-seropositive. Both conserved end residues are part of each CDR3. D genes are given only for firm matches.

V gene,CDR3 length,D gene,CDR3 protein
TRBV27,15,TRBD1,CASSFKTGGMDTQYF
TRBV30,13,NA,CAWSAGHNQPQHF
TRBV6-1,15,NA,CASRAGDWNTDTQYF
TRBV6-5,15,NA,CASSPRIDRNTEAFF
TRBV4-1,17,TRBD2,CASSQVLGTSGGNEQFF
TRBV4-2,17,TRBD2,CASSQTSGLSRTDTQYF
TRBV5-1,17,NA,CASSLGGIQKLNTEAFF
TRBV7-9,16,NA,CASSPHTGFGSEKLFF
TRBV2,15,NA,CASSGWGGPSYEQYF
TRBV2,14,NA,CASKLATEQETQYF
TRBV11-2,18,TRBD1,CASSLNLAETGIPYEQYF
TRBV2,14,TRBD2,CASSPLAGYDEQFF
TRBV7-9,13,NA,CASSLGSVYGYTF
TRBV5-1,17,TRBD2,CASSEGTSGGSTDTQYF
TRBV13,15,TRBD1,CASSLGTGENQPQHF
TRBV6-1,15,TRBD1,CASSKTGVANTEAFF
TRBV28,14,NA,CASRGGRQGDEQYF
TRBV9,14,NA,CASSAGGGDEKLFF
TRBV25-1,16,TRBD2,CASSPPGGGPLARQFF
TRBV15,14,NA,CATSRTSQKDTQYF
TRBV2,13,NA,CASDSNLSYEQYF
TRBV5-6,15,TRBD2,CASSLVLAAQETQYF
TRBV19,16,NA,CASSIGSGSRGETQYF
TRBV5-1,20,TRBD1,CASSFNTGEDSRQRLYGYTF
TRBV18,15,TRBD1,CASSPRDRRTYEQYF
TRBV6-5,14,TRBD1,CASGIRDRAEKLFF
TRBV6-6,16,TRBD1,CASSYLTGGNTGELFF
TRBV28,15,TRBD1,CASRIQGAAGNTIYF
TRBV18,14,NA,CASSPISGNTEAFF
TRBV18,14,NA,CASSPKLVWETQYF
TRBV6-5,14,TRBD2,CASSIAGVLETQYF